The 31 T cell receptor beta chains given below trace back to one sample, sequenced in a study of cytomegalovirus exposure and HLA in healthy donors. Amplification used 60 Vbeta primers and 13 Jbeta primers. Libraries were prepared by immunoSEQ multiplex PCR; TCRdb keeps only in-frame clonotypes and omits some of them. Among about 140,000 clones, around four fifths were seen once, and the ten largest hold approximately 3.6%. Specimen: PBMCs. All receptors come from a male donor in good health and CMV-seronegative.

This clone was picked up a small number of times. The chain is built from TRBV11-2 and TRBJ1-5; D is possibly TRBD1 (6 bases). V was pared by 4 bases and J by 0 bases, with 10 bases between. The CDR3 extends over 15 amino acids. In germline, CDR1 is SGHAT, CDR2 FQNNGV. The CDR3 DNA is TGTGCCAGCAGCTCGGACAGCTATAGCAATCAGCCCCAGCATTTT. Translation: CASSSDSYSNQPQHF.

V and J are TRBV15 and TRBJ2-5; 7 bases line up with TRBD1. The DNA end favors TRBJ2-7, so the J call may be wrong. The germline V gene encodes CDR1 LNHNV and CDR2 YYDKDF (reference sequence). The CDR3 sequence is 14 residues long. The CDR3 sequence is CATSTRTGRSEQYF. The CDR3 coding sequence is TGTGCCACCAGCACTAGGACAGGACGGTCCGAGCAGTACTTC.

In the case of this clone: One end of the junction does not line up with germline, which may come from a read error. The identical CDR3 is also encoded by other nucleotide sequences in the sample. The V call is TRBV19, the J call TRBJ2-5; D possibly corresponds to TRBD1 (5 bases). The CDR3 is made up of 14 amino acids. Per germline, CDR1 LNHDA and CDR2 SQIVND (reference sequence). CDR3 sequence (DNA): TGTGCCAGCAGTATAAGGGGCTTTCAAGAGACCCAGTACTTC. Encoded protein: CASSIRGFQETQYF.

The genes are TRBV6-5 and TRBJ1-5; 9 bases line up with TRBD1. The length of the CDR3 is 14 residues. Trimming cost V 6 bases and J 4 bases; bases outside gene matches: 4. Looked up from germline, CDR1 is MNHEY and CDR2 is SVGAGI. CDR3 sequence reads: CASRLDRGNQPQHF. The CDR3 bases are TGTGCCAGCAGACTCGACAGGGGGAATCAGCCCCAGCATTTT.

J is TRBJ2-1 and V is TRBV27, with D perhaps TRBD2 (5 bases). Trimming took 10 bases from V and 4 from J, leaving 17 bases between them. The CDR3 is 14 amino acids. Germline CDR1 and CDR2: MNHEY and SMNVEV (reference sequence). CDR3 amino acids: CATSESGRYNEQFF. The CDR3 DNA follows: TGTGCCACCTCGGAAAGCGGTCGATACAATGAGCAGTTCTTC.

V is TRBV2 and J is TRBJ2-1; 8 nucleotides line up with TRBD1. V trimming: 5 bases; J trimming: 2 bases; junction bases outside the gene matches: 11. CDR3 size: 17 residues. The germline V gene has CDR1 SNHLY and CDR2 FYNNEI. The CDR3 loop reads CASSTSGGWIAYNEQFF. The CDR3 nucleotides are TGTGCCAGCAGTACATCAGGGGGCTGGATCGCCTACAATGAGCAGTTCTTC.

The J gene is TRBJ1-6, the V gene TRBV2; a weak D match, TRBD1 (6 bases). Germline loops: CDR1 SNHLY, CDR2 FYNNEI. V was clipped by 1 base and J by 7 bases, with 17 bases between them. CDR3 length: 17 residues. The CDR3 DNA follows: TGTGCCAGCAGTGAAGTTTTAAGGGGGTTGGGGAATTCACCCCTCCACTTT. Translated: CASSEVLRGLGNSPLHF.

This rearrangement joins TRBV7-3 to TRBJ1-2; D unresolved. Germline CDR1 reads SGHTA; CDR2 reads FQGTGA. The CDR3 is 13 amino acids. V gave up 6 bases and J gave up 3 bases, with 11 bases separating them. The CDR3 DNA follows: TGTGCCAGCAGGCCCCCCCGGGACTATGGCTACACCTTC. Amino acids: CASRPPRDYGYTF.

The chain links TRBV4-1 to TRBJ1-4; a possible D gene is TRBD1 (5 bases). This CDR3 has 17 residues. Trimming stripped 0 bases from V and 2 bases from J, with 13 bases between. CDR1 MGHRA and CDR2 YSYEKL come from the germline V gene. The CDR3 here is CASSQEGMGGTNEKLFF. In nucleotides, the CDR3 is TGCGCCAGCAGCCAAGAAGGGATGGGGGGTACTAATGAAAAACTGTTTTTT.

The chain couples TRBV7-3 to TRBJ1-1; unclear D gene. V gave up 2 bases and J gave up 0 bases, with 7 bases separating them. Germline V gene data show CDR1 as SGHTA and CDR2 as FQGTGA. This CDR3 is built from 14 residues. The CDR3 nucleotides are TGTGCCAGCAGCTTAGGTGGAGTGAACACTGAAGCTTTCTTT. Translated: CASSLGGVNTEAFF.

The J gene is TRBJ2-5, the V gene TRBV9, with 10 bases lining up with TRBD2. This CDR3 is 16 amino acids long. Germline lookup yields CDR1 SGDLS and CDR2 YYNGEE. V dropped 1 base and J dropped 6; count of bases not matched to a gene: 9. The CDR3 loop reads CASSVSASGSTQTQYF. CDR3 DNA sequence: TGTGCCAGCAGCGTATCGGCTAGCGGGAGTACCCAGACCCAGTACTTC.

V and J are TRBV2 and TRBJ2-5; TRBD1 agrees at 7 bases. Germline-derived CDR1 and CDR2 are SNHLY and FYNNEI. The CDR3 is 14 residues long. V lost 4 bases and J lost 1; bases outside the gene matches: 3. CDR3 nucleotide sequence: TGTGCCAGCAGTGTGGGGACAGTCCAAGAGACCCAGTACTTC. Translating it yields CASSVGTVQETQYF.

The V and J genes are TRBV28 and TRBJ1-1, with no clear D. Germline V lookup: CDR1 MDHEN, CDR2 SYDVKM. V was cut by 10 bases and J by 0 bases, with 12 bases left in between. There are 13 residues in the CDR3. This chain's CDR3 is CATSPPVNTEAFF. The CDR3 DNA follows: TGTGCCACCTCCCCTCCCGTGAACACTGAAGCTTTCTTT.

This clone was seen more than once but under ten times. CDR3 nucleotide sequence: TGTGCCATCAGTGAACTGGACACTGAAGCTTTCTTT. This gives the protein CAISELDTEAFF. The chain employs TRBV10-3 and TRBJ1-1, with unresolved D. Deletions cut 3 bases from V and 3 bases from J, with 5 bases between. This CDR3 has 12 residues. Germline lookup yields CDR1 ENHRY and CDR2 SYGVKD.

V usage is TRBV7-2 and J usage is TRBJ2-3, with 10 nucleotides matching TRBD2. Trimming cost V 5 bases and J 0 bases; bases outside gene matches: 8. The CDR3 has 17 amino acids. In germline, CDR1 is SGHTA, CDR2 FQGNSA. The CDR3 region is CASSLIAGGRSTDTQYF. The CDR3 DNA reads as TGTGCCAGCAGCCTGATAGCGGGGGGCCGGAGCACAGATACGCAGTATTTT.

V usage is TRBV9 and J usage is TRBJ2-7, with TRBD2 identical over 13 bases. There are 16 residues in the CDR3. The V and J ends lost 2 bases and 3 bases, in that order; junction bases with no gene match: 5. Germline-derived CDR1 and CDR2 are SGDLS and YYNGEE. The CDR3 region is CASSVGLAGDFYEQYF. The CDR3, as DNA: TGTGCCAGCAGCGTCGGACTAGCGGGAGACTTCTACGAGCAGTACTTC. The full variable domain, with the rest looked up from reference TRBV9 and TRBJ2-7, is DSGVTQTPKHLITATGQRVTLRCSPRSGDLSVYWYQQSLDQGLQFLIQYYNGEERAKGNILERFSAQQFPDLHSELNLSSLELGDSALYFCASSVGLAGDFYEQYFGPGTRLTVT.

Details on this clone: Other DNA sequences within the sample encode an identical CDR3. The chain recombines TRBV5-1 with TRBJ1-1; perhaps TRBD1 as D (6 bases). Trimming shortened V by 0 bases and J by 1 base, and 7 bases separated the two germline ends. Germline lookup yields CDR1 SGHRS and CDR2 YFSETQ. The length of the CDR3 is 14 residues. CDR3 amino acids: CASSLVQGNTEAFF. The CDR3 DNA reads TGCGCCAGCAGCTTGGTACAGGGGAACACTGAAGCTTTCTTT.

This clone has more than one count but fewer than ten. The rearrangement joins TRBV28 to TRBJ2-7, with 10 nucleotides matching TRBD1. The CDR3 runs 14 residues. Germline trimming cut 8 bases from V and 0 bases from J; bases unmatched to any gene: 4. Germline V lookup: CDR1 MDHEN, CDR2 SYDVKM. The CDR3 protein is CASVTGGFSYEQYF. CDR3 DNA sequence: TGTGCCAGCGTGACAGGGGGCTTCTCCTACGAGCAGTACTTC.

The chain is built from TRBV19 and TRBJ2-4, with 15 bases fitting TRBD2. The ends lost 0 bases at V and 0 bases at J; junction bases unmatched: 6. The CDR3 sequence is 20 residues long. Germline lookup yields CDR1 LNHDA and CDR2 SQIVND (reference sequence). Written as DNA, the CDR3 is TGTGCCAGTAGTATAGACGGACTAGCGGGAGGGCTTCTAGCCAAAAACATTCAGTACTTC. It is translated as CASSIDGLAGGLLAKNIQYF.

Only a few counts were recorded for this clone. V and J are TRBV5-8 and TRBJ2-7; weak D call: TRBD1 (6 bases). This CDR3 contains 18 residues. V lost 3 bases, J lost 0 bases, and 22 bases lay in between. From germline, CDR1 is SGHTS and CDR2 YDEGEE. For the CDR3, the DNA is TGTGCCAGCAGCTACTCCCTCCCTTTTACAGGGCCCTCCTACGAGCAGTACTTC. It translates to CASSYSLPFTGPSYEQYF.

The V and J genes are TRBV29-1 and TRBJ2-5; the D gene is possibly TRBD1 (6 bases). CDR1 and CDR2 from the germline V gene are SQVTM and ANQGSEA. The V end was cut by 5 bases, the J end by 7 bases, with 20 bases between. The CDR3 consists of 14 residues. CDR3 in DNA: TGCAGCGTTAGGCTAGACGGGACATCGGGGACCCAGTACTTC. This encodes CSVRLDGTSGTQYF.

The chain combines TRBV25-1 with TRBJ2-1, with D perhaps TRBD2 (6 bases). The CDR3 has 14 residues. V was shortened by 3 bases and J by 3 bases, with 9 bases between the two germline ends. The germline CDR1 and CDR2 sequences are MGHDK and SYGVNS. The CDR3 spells CASSDWGVYNEQFF. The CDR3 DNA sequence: TGTGCCAGCAGTGACTGGGGGGTCTACAATGAGCAGTTCTTC.

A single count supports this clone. The CDR3 region is CASSPGRGGQGQRGPQHF. The CDR3 DNA reads TGCGCCAGCAGCCCTGGGAGGGGTGGACAGGGGCAACGGGGGCCCCAGCATTTT. The chain carries TRBV4-1 and TRBJ1-5; 9 bases match TRBD1. This CDR3 spans 18 amino acids. The V gene end was trimmed by 4 bases and the J gene end by 9 bases; junction bases not matched to a gene: 19. Germline lookup yields CDR1 MGHRA and CDR2 YSYEKL.

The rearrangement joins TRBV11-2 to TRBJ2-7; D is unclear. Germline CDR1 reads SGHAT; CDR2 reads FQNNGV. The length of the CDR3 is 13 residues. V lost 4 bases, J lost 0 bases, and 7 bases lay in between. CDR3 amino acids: CASSSPFSYEQYF. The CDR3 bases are TGTGCCAGCAGCTCCCCCTTCTCCTACGAGCAGTACTTC.

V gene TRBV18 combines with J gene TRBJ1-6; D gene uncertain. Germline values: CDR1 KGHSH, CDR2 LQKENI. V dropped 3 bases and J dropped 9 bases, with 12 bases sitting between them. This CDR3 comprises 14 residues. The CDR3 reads CASSPVGVGSPLHF. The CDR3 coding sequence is TGTGCCAGCTCACCGGTCGGGGTTGGTTCACCCCTCCACTTT.

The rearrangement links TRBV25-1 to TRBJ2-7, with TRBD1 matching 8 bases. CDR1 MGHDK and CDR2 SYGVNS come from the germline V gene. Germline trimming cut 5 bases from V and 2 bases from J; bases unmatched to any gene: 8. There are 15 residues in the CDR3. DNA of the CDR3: TGTGCCAGCAGTTCTGACAGGGGACAAACCTACGAGCAGTACTTC. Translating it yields CASSSDRGQTYEQYF.

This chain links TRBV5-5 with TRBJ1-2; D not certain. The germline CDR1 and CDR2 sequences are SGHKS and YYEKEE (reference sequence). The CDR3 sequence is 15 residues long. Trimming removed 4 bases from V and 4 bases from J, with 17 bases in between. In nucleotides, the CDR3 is TGTGCCAGCAGCCCCTCTAGCGGGGTTTTCTATGGCTACACCTTC. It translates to CASSPSSGVFYGYTF.

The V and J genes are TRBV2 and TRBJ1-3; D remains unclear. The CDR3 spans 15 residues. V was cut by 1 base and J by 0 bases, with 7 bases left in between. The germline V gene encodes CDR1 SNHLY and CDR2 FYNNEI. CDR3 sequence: CASSEVGSSGNTIYF. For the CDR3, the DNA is TGTGCCAGCAGTGAAGTGGGCAGCTCTGGAAACACCATATATTTT.

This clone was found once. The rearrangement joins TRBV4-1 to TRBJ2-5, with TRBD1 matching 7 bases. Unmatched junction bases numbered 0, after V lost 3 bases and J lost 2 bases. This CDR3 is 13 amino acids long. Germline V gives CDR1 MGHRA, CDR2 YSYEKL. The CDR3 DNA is TGCGCCAGCAGCCAGGGACAGCAAGAGACCCAGTACTTC. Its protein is CASSQGQQETQYF.

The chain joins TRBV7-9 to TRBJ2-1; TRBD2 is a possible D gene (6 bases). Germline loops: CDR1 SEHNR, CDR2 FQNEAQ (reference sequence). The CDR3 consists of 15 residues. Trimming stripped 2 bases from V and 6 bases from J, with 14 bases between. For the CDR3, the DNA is TGTGCCAGCAGCTTACCATGGAGGGATTTCAATGAGCAGTTCTTC. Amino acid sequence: CASSLPWRDFNEQFF.

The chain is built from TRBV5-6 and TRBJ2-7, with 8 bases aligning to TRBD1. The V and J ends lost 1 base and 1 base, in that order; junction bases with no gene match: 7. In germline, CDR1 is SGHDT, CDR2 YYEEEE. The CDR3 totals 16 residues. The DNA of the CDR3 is TGTGCCAGCAGCTTGCGGGACAGGATCTTTTCCTACGAGCAGTACTTC. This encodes CASSLRDRIFSYEQYF.